These 31 T cell receptor beta chains came from one sample sequenced in a study of neurological immune-mediated disorders. As for time point: longitudinal time-point 2. MiXCR, run by TCRdb on the 5' RACE reads, gives a single entry per CDR3 protein. This sample carries roughly 60,000 distinct CDR3 sequences, around 10% of them seen once, and the ten largest clones take about 12%. The sample comprised PBMCs. The source is a young man in good health.

This clonotype was seen ten or more times. The gene calls are TRBV20-1 and TRBJ2-7, with D uncertain. Looked up from germline, CDR1 is DFQATT and CDR2 is SNEGSKA (reference sequence). V lost 6 bases to trimming and J lost 4 bases, with 10 bases between them. The CDR3 extends over 11 amino acids. CDR3 nucleotide sequence: TGCAGTGCCGACTGGAAGTACGAGCAGTACTTC. Amino acids: CSADWKYEQYF.

The rearrangement joins TRBV3-1 to TRBJ2-1; 12 positions agree with TRBD2. CDR1 LGHDT and CDR2 YNNKEL come from the germline V gene (reference sequence). CDR3 length: 15 residues. V lost 1 base to trimming and J lost 7 bases; unmatched junction nucleotides: 2. The CDR3 region is CASSQVLAGGNEQFF. The CDR3 region has the DNA TGTGCCAGCAGCCAAGTTCTAGCGGGGGGGAATGAGCAGTTCTTC.

This clonotype has at least ten counts. The chain carries TRBV24-1 and TRBJ2-3; the match to TRBD2 covers 9 bases. V was clipped by 4 bases and J by 2 bases; unmatched bases: 3. From germline, CDR1 is KGHDR and CDR2 SFDVKD. This CDR3 spans 15 amino acids. CDR3 DNA sequence: TGTGCCACCAGTGACGAGCGGGAGGTCACAGATACGCAGTATTTT. It specifies CATSDEREVTDTQYF.

Ten or more counts support this clonotype. J is TRBJ2-6 and V is TRBV28, with TRBD2 as a possible D gene (5 bases). Germline V gives CDR1 MDHEN, CDR2 SYDVKM. V was shortened by 7 bases and J by 0 bases, with 13 bases between the two germline ends. The CDR3 totals 16 residues. CDR3 in amino acids: CASIKSGPSGANVLTF. The CDR3 coding sequence is TGTGCCAGCATCAAAAGCGGACCCTCTGGGGCCAACGTCCTGACTTTC.

This clonotype has a count of ten or more. The gene calls are TRBV6-1 and TRBJ2-4; D possibly corresponds to TRBD1 (6 bases). The CDR3 covers 18 residues. Germline CDR1 reads MNHNS; CDR2 reads SASEGT. V dropped 4 bases and J dropped 0 bases, with 19 bases sitting between them. Written as DNA, the CDR3 is TGTGCCAGCAGTGTAGCACGTACAGGGTATTCAGCCAAAAACATTCAGTACTTC. It specifies CASSVARTGYSAKNIQYF.

In this sample, this clonotype turned up many times. The chain couples TRBV28 to TRBJ2-7; unclear D gene. The germline V and J ends were trimmed by 4 bases and 9 bases, with 13 bases remaining between them. This CDR3 has 12 residues. In germline, CDR1 is MDHEN, CDR2 SYDVKM. CDR3 region: CASSSPPGRQYF. CDR3 bases: TGTGCCAGCAGTTCCCCACCGGGCCGGCAGTACTTC.

This clonotype was counted at least ten times. J is TRBJ1-1 and V is TRBV19, with 8 bases lining up with TRBD1. V shed 9 bases and J 2 bases; nucleotides not matched to a gene: 5. Germline CDR1 and CDR2: LNHDA and SQIVND (reference sequence). CDR3 length equals 13 residues. The CDR3 loop is CASKDRDNTEAFF. CDR3 nucleotide sequence: TGTGCCAGCAAGGACAGGGATAACACTGAAGCTTTCTTT.

This clonotype was seen repeatedly, ten times or more. The rearrangement links TRBV12-3 or TRBV12-4 to TRBJ1-1; D is uncertain. This CDR3 has 13 amino acids. V was trimmed by 4 bases and J by 9 bases, leaving 15 bases between them. The CDR3 protein is CASSSWAGKKAFF. The CDR3 DNA reads as TGTGCCAGCAGTTCTTGGGCGGGGAAGAAAGCTTTCTTT.

This clonotype was observed many times. The CDR3 is CSARAPSGLYNEQFF. In DNA form, the CDR3 reads TGCAGTGCTAGAGCCCCTAGCGGGTTATACAATGAGCAGTTCTTC. The chain carries TRBV20-1 and TRBJ2-1, with 8 positions matching TRBD2. Germline CDR1 reads DFQATT; CDR2 reads SNEGSKA (reference sequence). Trimming at V came to 1 base and at J to 4 bases, leaving 6 bases not matched to a gene. This CDR3 region has 15 residues.

This clonotype showed up many times. The CDR3: CASAPGQGANEQFF. In DNA, the CDR3 is TGTGCCAGCGCCCCGGGACAGGGGGCGAATGAGCAGTTCTTC. This sequence joins TRBV6-2 or TRBV6-3 and TRBJ2-1; 12 positions match TRBD1. Germline V gene sequence: CDR1 MNHEY, CDR2 SVGEGT. V gave up 8 bases and J gave up 7 bases; unmatched junction bases: 6. The CDR3 consists of 14 residues.

A remark on this clonotype: A much larger clone lies a single base off, so this may be a read error. The J gene is TRBJ2-1, the V gene TRBV5-1; 9 bases agree with TRBD2. CDR3 length: 15 residues. CDR1 and CDR2 from the germline V gene are SGHRS and YFSETQ. Written as DNA, the CDR3 is TGCTCCAGCAGCTTGAGTGGGACTAGCTCTGGTGAGCAGTTCTTC. It codes for CSSSLSGTSSGEQFF.

This clonotype showed up many times. The chain carries TRBV14 and TRBJ1-2; 9 bases are a match to TRBD1. The CDR3 is 14 residues long. Germline V gene lookup returns CDR1 SGHDN and CDR2 FVKESK. V trimming: 4 bases; J trimming: 4 bases; junction bases outside the gene matches: 4. CDR3 nucleotide sequence: TGTGCCAGCAGCCGGGACAGGGTTGCCTATGGCTACACCTTC. Amino acids: CASSRDRVAYGYTF.

This clonotype has ten or more counts. This chain links TRBV5-1 with TRBJ2-3; 9 positions match TRBD2. This CDR3 is 15 amino acids long. CDR1 is SGHRS, CDR2 YFSETQ, per germline. With V trimmed by 3 bases and J by 4 bases, 6 bases remained unmatched. Here the CDR3 DNA reads TGCGCCAGCAGCTCTAGCGGGAATTCCCCAGATACGCAGTATTTT. It codes for CASSSSGNSPDTQYF.

A note on this clonotype: At one of its ends the junction is not consistent with the germline gene, which may arise from a read error. This rearrangement joins TRBV15 to TRBJ2-7; 11 nucleotides line up with TRBD2. Germline-derived CDR1 and CDR2 are LNHNV and YYDKDF (reference sequence). CDR3 length equals 13 residues. The DNA of the CDR3 is TGTGCTACCAGCAGCGGACTAGCGGGCGAGCAGGACTTC. It is translated as CATSSGLAGEQDF.

This clonotype showed up many times. This chain joins TRBV27 and TRBJ1-6; 8 bases are shared with TRBD1. The CDR3 is 16 residues long. Trimming at V came to 2 bases and at J to 7 bases, leaving 7 bases not matched to a gene. The germline V gene has CDR1 MNHEY and CDR2 SMNVEV (reference sequence). CDR3 in amino acids: CASSLIGQGQNSPLHF. CDR3 sequence (DNA): TGTGCCAGCAGTTTAATTGGACAGGGTCAAAATTCACCCCTCCACTTT.

This clonotype was seen only once. A read error may be the cause here, since a much bigger clone is one base away. The chain recombines TRBV27 with TRBJ1-1; 7 positions agree with TRBD1. The germline CDR1 and CDR2 sequences are MNHEY and SMNVEV (reference sequence). There are 15 residues in the CDR3. The CDR3 region is CANSMRRDSIYEAFF. CDR3 coding DNA: TGTGCCAACAGTATGCGTCGGGACAGCATTTATGAAGCTTTCTTT.

This clonotype occurred many times. The chain employs TRBV7-9 and TRBJ1-2, with 8 nucleotides matching TRBD1. V gave up 1 base and J gave up 4 bases; unmatched junction bases: 2. The CDR3 contains 14 residues. Germline V lookup: CDR1 SEHNR, CDR2 FQNEAQ (reference sequence). DNA for the CDR3: TGTGCCAGCAGCTTAGGTGACAGGGGCTATGGCTACACCTTC. Amino acids: CASSLGDRGYGYTF.

This clonotype occurred many times. The chain is built from TRBV20-1 and TRBJ1-5, with 9 nucleotides matching TRBD1. The CDR3 has 16 residues. From germline, CDR1 is DFQATT and CDR2 SNEGSKA (reference sequence). V dropped 3 bases and J dropped 4; count of bases not matched to a gene: 10. CDR3 nucleotide sequence: TGCAGTGCTAGTGGGGGACAGGGCGTCTGGAATCAGCCCCAGCATTTT. Its translation: CSASGGQGVWNQPQHF.

This clonotype was detected many times. The chain uses TRBV7-3 and TRBJ2-2; TRBD1 matches at 8 bases. Trimming took 5 bases from V and 5 from J; bases not matched to a gene: 16. The germline CDR1 and CDR2 sequences are SGHTA and FQGTGA. This CDR3 has 18 residues. CDR3 bases: TGTGCCAGCAGCCGGGGGCCAATACAGGGGGGACCAACCGGGGAGCTGTTTTTT. Its protein is CASSRGPIQGGPTGELFF. Together with reference TRBV7-3 and TRBJ2-2, the CDR3 gives the full variable domain: GAGVSQTPSNKVTEKGKYVELRCDPISGHTALYWYRQSLGQGPEFLIYFQGTGAADDSGLPNDRFFAVRPEGSVSTLKIQRTERGDSAVYLCASSRGPIQGGPTGELFFGEGSRLTVL.

This clonotype was seen at least ten times. This chain uses TRBV29-1 with TRBJ2-1, with D uncertain. Germline V gives CDR1 SQVTM, CDR2 ANQGSEA. The CDR3 runs 14 residues. The CDR3 DNA reads TGCAGTATGGTGGGTTTCAGCTCCTACAATGAGCAGTTCTTC. As protein: CSMVGFSSYNEQFF.

This clonotype was counted at least ten times. The chain has TRBV27 and TRBJ1-1; 7 bases fit TRBD1. Germline CDR1 MNHEY, CDR2 SMNVEV (reference sequence). V gave up 3 bases and J gave up 3 bases; unmatched junction bases: 1. The CDR3 is made up of 13 amino acids. The CDR3 reads CASSLDRYTEAFF. The CDR3 DNA reads as TGTGCCAGCAGTTTGGACAGGTACACTGAAGCTTTCTTT.

This clonotype occurred many times. V gene TRBV4-2 combines with J gene TRBJ1-2; no reliable D call. Germline CDR1 reads LGHNA; CDR2 reads YNFKEQ. This CDR3 has 15 amino acids. V was shortened by 0 bases and J by 1 base, with 9 bases between the two germline ends. CDR3 nucleotide sequence: TGTGCCAGCAGCCAAGAGGACGGGGATAACTATGGCTACACCTTC. Amino acids: CASSQEDGDNYGYTF.

This clonotype has at least ten counts. This chain joins TRBV10-3 and TRBJ1-5; D might be TRBD1 (5 bases). V dropped 3 bases and J dropped 8 bases, with 14 bases sitting between them. Germline-derived CDR1 and CDR2 are ENHRY and SYGVKD. The CDR3 is made up of 14 amino acids. This CDR3 reads CAISDAGIMEPQHF. The CDR3 coding sequence is TGTGCCATCAGTGACGCAGGGATAATGGAGCCCCAGCATTTT.

This clonotype showed up many times. J is TRBJ2-1 and V is TRBV29-1; 7 bases agree with TRBD1. Germline CDR1 is SQVTM and CDR2 is ANQGSEA. With 4 bases clipped from V and 4 bases from J, the junction kept 7 bases outside the gene matches. The CDR3 loop spans 14 amino acids. The CDR3 is CSVGRGTGYNEQFF. The CDR3 nucleotides are TGCAGCGTTGGCAGGGGGACCGGATACAATGAGCAGTTCTTC.

This clonotype was found many times. The V and J genes are TRBV20-1 and TRBJ2-7, with D unresolved. Trimming removed 5 bases from V and 0 bases from J, with 8 bases in between. Germline loops: CDR1 DFQATT, CDR2 SNEGSKA (reference sequence). The CDR3 sequence is 12 residues long. CDR3 loop: CSAFDTSYEQYF. The CDR3, as DNA: TGCAGTGCTTTCGACACCTCCTACGAGCAGTACTTC.

The V call is TRBV18, the J call TRBJ1-5, with D perhaps TRBD1 (5 bases). Per germline, CDR1 KGHSH and CDR2 LQKENI. The CDR3 consists of 15 residues. The V end lost 5 bases, the J end lost 0 bases, and 11 bases lay between the germline ends. CDR3 sequence: CASSTTVNSNQPQHF. The CDR3 DNA reads TGTGCCAGCTCAACGACAGTCAATAGCAATCAGCCCCAGCATTTT.

This clonotype was detected many times. The chain is built from TRBV20-1 and TRBJ2-1; TRBD2 might be the D (6 bases). Between the trimmed V and J ends, which lost 6 bases and 0 bases, there was a span of 15 bases. This CDR3 region has 15 residues. Germline V gene lookup returns CDR1 DFQATT and CDR2 SNEGSKA (reference sequence). The CDR3 nucleotides read TGCAGTGCGGCCAATAGCGGACTCTCCTACAATGAGCAGTTCTTC. This encodes CSAANSGLSYNEQFF.

This clonotype was counted many times. This rearrangement joins TRBV5-4 to TRBJ2-3, with D uncertain. Germline CDR1 SGHNT, CDR2 YYREEE (reference sequence). The CDR3 is 14 amino acids. Trimming cost V 3 bases and J 4 bases, with 12 bases left between them. In DNA, the CDR3 is TGTGCCAGCAGCTCGCCTGATACGCCAGATACGCAGTATTTT. It encodes CASSSPDTPDTQYF.

This clonotype has at least ten counts. For the CDR3, the DNA is TGCAGTGCTAGAGGCTTCATGAACACTGAAGCTTTCTTT. Translating it yields CSARGFMNTEAFF. V and J are TRBV20-1 and TRBJ1-1; D is unclear. The CDR3 length is 13 residues. The germline V and J ends were trimmed by 1 base and 0 bases, with 6 bases remaining between them. The germline V gene encodes CDR1 DFQATT and CDR2 SNEGSKA (reference sequence).

This clonotype was detected ten times or more. This chain connects TRBV20-1 to TRBJ2-2; D uncertain. V was cut by 0 bases and J by 2 bases, with 13 bases left in between. CDR1 and CDR2 from the germline V gene are DFQATT and SNEGSKA (reference sequence). The CDR3 extends over 16 amino acids. CDR3 nucleotides: TGCAGTGCTAGAGATGTGGCGATACCTAACACCGGGGAGCTGTTTTTT. Translated: CSARDVAIPNTGELFF.

In the case of this clonotype: The CDR3 does not close with the conserved phenylalanine or tryptophan, likely indicating a read error. The rearrangement uses TRBV29-1 and TRBJ2-7, with D maybe TRBD1 (6 bases). The CDR3 has 13 amino acids. In germline, CDR1 is SQVTM, CDR2 ANQGSEA. CDR3 protein: CSIEDGTSYEQYL. The CDR3 bases are TGCAGCATTGAAGACGGGACATCCTACGAGCAGTACTTA.